The 13 T cell receptor beta chains presented below share a single source sample, sequenced in a study of T cells in Graves' hyperthyroidism and ophthalmopathy. TCR beta CDR3 regions were amplified from RNA transcripts. With the HTBI primer set, the TCR CDR3 went through a first round of RT-PCR. TCRdb re-called the multiplex PCR reads with MiXCR, one entry per CDR3 protein. The repertoire has about 600,000 distinct CDR3 sequences, 13% to 15% of them found once; the top ten carry roughly 7%. Sequenced input: blood. These receptors all come from a woman aged 18 to 35 with Graves' ophthalmopathy.

The V and J genes are TRBV15 and TRBJ2-7; 11 positions agree with TRBD2. The V and J ends lost 0 bases and 5 bases, in that order; junction bases with no gene match: 9. The CDR3 consists of 17 residues. Germline CDR1 is LNHNV and CDR2 is YYDKDF (reference sequence). DNA of the CDR3: TGTGCCACCAGCAGAGATCTGGCTAGCGGGAGGATGAACGAGCAGTACTTC. It translates to CATSRDLASGRMNEQYF. Based on the CDR3 plus reference TRBV15 and TRBJ2-7, the full variable domain is DAMVIQNPRYQVTQFGKPVTLSCSQTLNHNVMYWYQQKSSQAPKLLFHYYDKDFNNEADTPDNFQSRRPNTSFCFLDIRSPGLGDTAMYLCATSRDLASGRMNEQYFGPGTRLTVT.

The chain has TRBV19 and TRBJ2-4; TRBD1 matches at 7 bases. This CDR3 spans 17 amino acids. V lost 0 bases to trimming and J lost 9 bases; unmatched junction nucleotides: 14. Looked up from germline, CDR1 is LNHDA and CDR2 is SQIVND (reference sequence). This CDR3 reads CASSIDRTGRQKSIQYF. The CDR3 region has the DNA TGTGCCAGTAGTATAGATAGGACAGGAAGGCAAAAGAGCATTCAGTACTTC.

This clonotype was detected ten times or more. The chain is built from TRBV27 and TRBJ2-7, with unresolved D. The CDR3 sequence is 13 residues long. Trimming shortened V by 2 bases and J by 3 bases, and 8 bases separated the two germline ends. The V gene's germline CDR1 is MNHEY and CDR2 SMNVEV (reference sequence). This CDR3 is CASSLTVLYEQYF. In DNA form, the CDR3 reads TGTGCCAGCAGTTTAACGGTTCTCTACGAGCAGTACTTC.

In its sample, this clonotype was seen a few times. The rearrangement uses TRBV7-2 and TRBJ2-7; no definite D call. V was trimmed by 1 base and J by 0 bases, leaving 10 bases between them. The germline gives CDR1 SGHTA, CDR2 FQGNSA. The CDR3 consists of 15 residues. The chain's CDR3 is CASSLVDENSYEQYF. In DNA, the CDR3 is TGTGCCAGCAGCTTAGTTGACGAAAACTCCTACGAGCAGTACTTC. Full variable domain (rest looked up from reference TRBV7-2 and TRBJ2-7): GAGVSQSPSNKVTEKGKDVELRCDPISGHTALYWYRQSLGQGLEFLIYFQGNSAPDKSGLPSDRFSAERTGGSVSTLTIQRTQQEDSAVYLCASSLVDENSYEQYFGPGTRLTVT.

This clonotype was found many times. The rearrangement uses TRBV5-5 and TRBJ1-5; D is perhaps TRBD1 (5 bases). This CDR3 region has 15 residues. The germline gives CDR1 SGHKS, CDR2 YYEKEE (reference sequence). Trimming pared 0 bases from V and 6 bases from J, leaving 13 bases between. For the CDR3, the DNA is TGTGCCAGCAGCTTGGTGGCTCAGAGGGGTCAGCCCCAGCATTTT. Translated: CASSLVAQRGQPQHF.

There are many counts of this clonotype. The chain links TRBV6-2 or TRBV6-3 to TRBJ1-4, with D perhaps TRBD1 (5 bases). Trimming left V 6 bases short and J 0 bases short, with 11 bases between. CDR1 MNHEY and CDR2 SVGEGT come from the germline V gene. The CDR3 totals 15 residues. The CDR3 nucleotides are TGTGCCAGCAGCGATCGGGACGCAACTAATGAAAAACTGTTTTTT. Its translation: CASSDRDATNEKLFF.

CDR3: CASSLEKESSGNTIYF. The CDR3 nucleotides are TGTGCCAGCAGCTTAGAGAAGGAGAGCTCTGGAAACACCATATATTTT. The V gene is TRBV11-3, the J gene TRBJ1-3; D is undetermined. This CDR3 is built from 16 residues. The V end was cut by 0 bases, the J end by 0 bases, with 9 bases between. From germline, CDR1 is SGHNT and CDR2 YENEEA.

This clonotype appeared many times. This chain connects TRBV11-3 to TRBJ2-1, with 8 bases fitting TRBD2. Germline V gives CDR1 SGHNT, CDR2 YENEEA. Trimming cost V 1 base and J 6 bases; bases outside gene matches: 5. The CDR3 is 15 amino acids. CDR3 DNA: TGTGCCAGCAGCTTAGTAAGCGGGAGCCTCAATGAGCAGTTCTTC. Translation: CASSLVSGSLNEQFF.

The sample holds many counts of this clonotype. The gene calls are TRBV27 and TRBJ2-3, with D unresolved. The V gene's germline CDR1 is MNHEY and CDR2 SMNVEV (reference sequence). This CDR3 region has 14 residues. Trimming took 5 bases from V and 2 from J, leaving 11 bases between them. The CDR3 loop reads CASSVEHPTDTQYF. CDR3 bases: TGTGCCAGCAGTGTCGAACACCCCACAGATACGCAGTATTTT.

This clonotype has ten or more counts. This sequence joins TRBV27 and TRBJ1-3; 11 nucleotides align to TRBD1. CDR3 length: 15 amino acids. V was pared by 1 base and J by 8 bases, with 4 bases of the junction left unmatched. Per germline, CDR1 MNHEY and CDR2 SMNVEV (reference sequence). The CDR3 bases are TGTGCCAGCAGTTTATACGGGGGACAGGGGGACACCATATATTTT. Translation gives CASSLYGGQGDTIYF.

This clonotype has just a few counts. The rearrangement joins TRBV28 to TRBJ2-1; 13 bases agree with TRBD2. Trimming took 4 bases from V and 4 from J; bases not matched to a gene: 7. CDR3 length: 17 residues. CDR1 is MDHEN, CDR2 SYDVKM, per germline. CDR3 DNA: TGTGCCAGCAGTTCGGGACTAGCGGGACCCTCTTACAATGAGCAGTTCTTC. It encodes CASSSGLAGPSYNEQFF.

In this sample, this clonotype turned up many times. The chain employs TRBV7-2 and TRBJ1-1; no clear D gene. V was clipped by 2 bases and J by 1 base, with 8 bases between them. The CDR3 contains 14 residues. Germline-derived CDR1 and CDR2 are SGHTA and FQGNSA. This chain's CDR3 is CASSLYGTNTEAFF. In nucleotides, the CDR3 is TGTGCCAGCAGCTTATACGGCACGAACACTGAAGCTTTCTTT.

This clonotype has at least ten counts. Here the CDR3 reads CASSGRATDTQYF. The CDR3 DNA follows: TGTGCCTCTAGCGGGAGGGCCACAGATACGCAGTATTTT. This sequence joins TRBV12-3 or TRBV12-4 and TRBJ2-3, with 12 nucleotides matching TRBD2. CDR3 length equals 13 residues. The V and J ends lost 11 bases and 2 bases, in that order; junction bases with no gene match: 2.